The 5 T cell receptor beta chains presented below share a single source sample, sequenced in a study of blood T cells in healthy people across ages. Together with a sample-barcoded 5' primer, a J-beta primer mix was included in a second PCR lasting about 7 to 12 cycles. TCRdb analysed the 5' RACE reads with MiXCR anew, one entry per CDR3 protein. Among 1.5 million to 2 million distinct CDR3 sequences, roughly two fifths were seen once, and the ten largest hold more than 20%. Sample: blood. Receptors were obtained from a human donor in good health.

The J gene is TRBJ1-2, the V gene TRBV5-4; D unclear. Trimming removed 0 bases at V and 4 bases at J, with 10 bases between. This CDR3 is 14 amino acids long. CDR1 is SGHNT, CDR2 YYREEE, per germline (reference sequence). The CDR3 is CASSLGTVPYGYTF. The CDR3 nucleotides are TGTGCCAGCAGCTTGGGAACAGTTCCCTATGGCTACACCTTC.

The CDR3 is CATRPPGLSTDTQYF. In DNA, the CDR3 is TGTGCCACCAGACCACCGGGACTTTCCACAGATACGCAGTATTTT. The V gene is TRBV15, the J gene TRBJ2-3; possibly TRBD2 for D (6 bases). CDR1 LNHNV and CDR2 YYDKDF come from the germline V gene (reference sequence). V lost 6 bases, J lost 2 bases, and 15 bases lay in between. This CDR3 comprises 15 residues.

This clonotype was counted a few times. V gene TRBV29-1 combines with J gene TRBJ1-2; the D gene is possibly TRBD1 (5 bases). CDR3 length: 12 amino acids. Germline CDR1 is SQVTM and CDR2 is ANQGSEA. The V gene lost 4 bases and the J gene lost 4 bases, with 10 bases spanning the gap. The CDR3 sequence: CSVAQGAYGYTF. CDR3 nucleotide sequence: TGCAGCGTTGCTCAGGGTGCCTATGGCTACACCTTC.

The chain combines TRBV7-2 with TRBJ1-1; 7 nucleotides align to TRBD1. The CDR3 runs to 13 residues. Germline V gene sequence: CDR1 SGHTA, CDR2 FQGNSA. V shed 5 bases, J shed 4 bases, and the junction held 4 bases outside the gene matches. Here the CDR3 DNA reads TGTGCCAGCAGCCGCCGGGACAGCACTGAAGCTTTCTTT. Residues: CASSRRDSTEAFF.

The V gene is TRBV7-9, the J gene TRBJ1-6; 8 positions match TRBD1. The V and J ends lost 4 bases and 7 bases, in that order; junction bases with no gene match: 6. CDR1 is SEHNR, CDR2 FQNEAQ, per germline (reference sequence). The CDR3 is 15 residues long. Here the CDR3 reads CASSSTDRANSPLHF. The CDR3 region has the DNA TGTGCCAGCAGCTCCACGGACAGGGCCAATTCACCCCTCCACTTT.